The 30 T cell receptor beta chains listed next were all sequenced from one sample in a study of shared clonotypes between healthy human individuals. Profiled with immunoSEQ multiplex PCR; TCRdb holds only in-frame clones, not every one. The data hold over a million clones, with around 78% observed a single time. Specimen: memory CD4+ T cells from PBMCs. The subset: CD45RA-negative fraction. The receptors were sampled from a man between 18 and 29 years old in good health. Some clones in this sample may be carry-over from other donors' samples.

CDR3 protein: CASSTSASQETQYF. In nucleotides, the CDR3 is TGTGCCAGCAGCACATCAGCCTCCCAAGAGACCCAGTACTTC. The chain couples TRBV9 to TRBJ2-5, with D unresolved. Trimming left V 4 bases short and J 1 base short, with 11 bases between. The CDR3 runs to 14 residues. CDR1 SGDLS and CDR2 YYNGEE come from the germline V gene. Full variable domain (outside the CDR3, taken from reference TRBV9 and TRBJ2-5): DSGVTQTPKHLITATGQRVTLRCSPRSGDLSVYWYQQSLDQGLQFLIQYYNGEERAKGNILERFSAQQFPDLHSELNLSSLELGDSALYFCASSTSASQETQYFGPGTRLLVL.

The chain recombines TRBV28 with TRBJ1-4, with D possibly matching TRBD1 (5 bases). This CDR3 has 14 amino acids. Germline lookup yields CDR1 MDHEN and CDR2 SYDVKM. The germline V and J ends were trimmed by 7 bases and 8 bases, with 17 bases remaining between them. The CDR3 nucleotides are TGTGCCAGCAAATGGGGCAGGGAGAGAGAAAAACTGTTTTTT. Translating it yields CASKWGREREKLFF.

V usage is TRBV19 and J usage is TRBJ2-1; D ambiguous. CDR1 LNHDA and CDR2 SQIVND come from the germline V gene (reference sequence). Trimming stripped 5 bases from V and 12 bases from J, with 20 bases between. CDR3 size: 14 residues. CDR3 in DNA: TGTGCCAGTAGTCCGGCCGGTTCTAGGGCCGGGCAGTTCTTC. This encodes CASSPAGSRAGQFF.

The V and J genes are TRBV18 and TRBJ2-5; D gene ambiguous. Trimming removed 6 bases at V and 0 bases at J, with 8 bases between. The CDR3 extends over 13 amino acids. In germline, CDR1 is KGHSH, CDR2 LQKENI. This chain's CDR3 is CASSFRYQETQYF. The CDR3 coding sequence is TGTGCCAGCTCCTTTAGGTACCAAGAGACCCAGTACTTC. The whole variable domain, remainder taken from reference TRBV18 and TRBJ2-5, is NAGVMQNPRHLVRRRGQEARLRCSPMKGHSHVYWYRQLPEEGLKFMVYLQKENIIDESGMPKERFSAEFPKEGPSILRIQQVVRGDSAAYFCASSFRYQETQYFGPGTRLLVL.

Note on this clone: This may be a read error: a much more frequent sequence differs by one nucleotide. The chain carries TRBV7-2 and TRBJ1-4; TRBD1 is a possible D gene (5 bases). Trimming stripped 3 bases from V and 7 bases from J, with 9 bases between. The length of the CDR3 is 13 residues. Germline V CDR1 and CDR2: SGHTA, FQGNSA. The CDR3 nucleotides read TGTGCCAGCAGCTTCGGGGGTGGTGAAAAACTGTTTTTT. This codes for CASSFGGGEKLFF.

This clone was recorded a few times. V and J are TRBV6-5 and TRBJ2-3, with D possibly being TRBD1 or TRBD2 (5 bases each). Germline values: CDR1 MNHEY, CDR2 SVGAGI. V was clipped by 6 bases and J by 6 bases, with 13 bases between them. The CDR3 loop spans 13 amino acids. DNA for the CDR3: TGTGCCAGCAGACGGGACCCCCGGGATACGCAGTATTTT. This translates into CASRRDPRDTQYF.

This rearrangement joins TRBV10-3 to TRBJ1-2, with D tentatively TRBD1 (5 bases). The germline V gene encodes CDR1 ENHRY and CDR2 SYGVKD. V was trimmed by 0 bases and J by 4 bases, leaving 9 bases between them. This CDR3 comprises 14 residues. CDR3 DNA sequence: TGTGCCATCAGTGAGTCTCAGGGCCTCTATGGCTACACCTTC. Its protein product is CAISESQGLYGYTF.

There are many counts of this clone. This chain links TRBV6-6 with TRBJ1-1, with 8 bases that match TRBD1. The CDR3 spans 14 residues. Germline V gene sequence: CDR1 MNHNY, CDR2 SVGAGI (reference sequence). V gave up 6 bases and J gave up 8 bases; unmatched junction bases: 11. Here the CDR3 DNA reads TGTGCCAGCAGCCAAGGACAGGGTGTTAAGGAAGCTTTCTTT. Its protein is CASSQGQGVKEAFF.

In DNA form, the CDR3 reads TGCGCCAGCAGCGTCCAAGGACAGGGAAGGGAAGGCTACACCTTC. Protein sequence: CASSVQGQGREGYTF. The chain links TRBV5-1 to TRBJ1-2; 8 bases are a match to TRBD1. This CDR3 is 15 amino acids long. V lost 4 bases and J lost 8; bases outside the gene matches: 13. CDR1 SGHRS and CDR2 YFSETQ come from the germline V gene.

The gene calls are TRBV19 and TRBJ1-1; D is undetermined. V lost 10 bases and J lost 5, with 17 bases in between. The CDR3 covers 13 residues. Germline CDR1 is LNHDA and CDR2 is SQIVND (reference sequence). The CDR3 sequence: CATQGRVYTEAFF. The CDR3 DNA reads as TGTGCCACCCAAGGCCGAGTTTATACTGAAGCTTTCTTT.

This chain links TRBV27 with TRBJ1-1, with TRBD1 matching 12 bases. Germline CDR1 MNHEY, CDR2 SMNVEV (reference sequence). The CDR3 runs 15 residues. The V gene end was trimmed by 10 bases and the J gene end by 4 bases; junction bases not matched to a gene: 10. The CDR3 here is CATNRGQGAFTEAFF. CDR3 in DNA: TGTGCCACAAACCGGGGACAGGGGGCTTTCACTGAAGCTTTCTTT.

The chain carries TRBV4-1 and TRBJ2-2; unclear D gene. V lost 0 bases and J 7 bases, leaving 6 bases between the germline ends. The CDR3 totals 13 residues. Germline CDR1 is MGHRA and CDR2 is YSYEKL. CDR3 protein: CASSQDHDGELFF. In DNA form, the CDR3 reads TGCGCCAGCAGCCAAGATCATGACGGGGAGCTGTTTTTT.

V usage is TRBV10-3 and J usage is TRBJ2-1; the D is unclear. Between the trimmed V and J ends, which lost 4 bases and 5 bases, there was a span of 6 bases. The CDR3 is 12 amino acids. The germline CDR1 and CDR2 sequences are ENHRY and SYGVKD. Written as DNA, the CDR3 is TGTGCCATCAGTGTTTCTAACAATGAGCAGTTCTTC. It translates to CAISVSNNEQFF.

The table lists this clone with a count of one. The chain uses TRBV21-1 and TRBJ2-3; the table's D call, TRBD1, was not checked against the DNA. TRBV21-1 represents a pseudogene. CDR3 length equals 14 residues. The CDR3 region is CASSKFEGADTQYF. CDR3 nucleotide sequence: TGTGCCAGCAGCAAGTTCGAGGGGGCAGATACGCAGTATTTT.

This rearrangement joins TRBV30 to TRBJ2-3, with 11 bases aligning to TRBD2. V trimming: 3 bases; J trimming: 6 bases; junction bases outside the gene matches: 8. Germline CDR1 GTSNPN, CDR2 SVGIG (reference sequence). The CDR3 sequence is 15 residues long. The CDR3: CAWRMGLAESDTQYF. The DNA for the CDR3 is TGTGCCTGGAGAATGGGACTAGCGGAGTCGGATACGCAGTATTTT.

The chain carries TRBV7-3 and TRBJ1-2; D not resolved. Germline V gene lookup returns CDR1 SGHTA and CDR2 FQGTGA. V shed 4 bases and J shed 4 bases, with 7 bases lying between them. The CDR3 consists of 12 residues. The CDR3 protein is CASSSAGYGYTF. DNA for the CDR3: TGTGCCAGCAGCTCCGCGGGCTATGGCTACACCTTC.

The count of this clone is one. The genes are TRBV9 and TRBJ2-5; D is unresolved. CDR3 length equals 16 residues. Germline CDR1 and CDR2: SGDLS and YYNGEE. Trimming removed 0 bases from V and 5 bases from J, with 17 bases in between. The CDR3 region has the DNA TGTGCCAGCAGCGTAGCTCCGACTGGATTCGGGGAGACCCAGTACTTC. Translated: CASSVAPTGFGETQYF.

V gene TRBV9 combines with J gene TRBJ2-1; 7 nucleotides line up with TRBD1. V shed 3 bases, J shed 9 bases, and the junction held 6 bases outside the gene matches. Looked up from germline, CDR1 is SGDLS and CDR2 is YYNGEE. The CDR3 runs 13 residues. DNA for the CDR3: TGTGCCAGCAGCGGTACAGGGGAAGGTGAGCAGTTCTTC. Its protein is CASSGTGEGEQFF. Based on the CDR3 plus reference TRBV9 and TRBJ2-1, the full variable domain is DSGVTQTPKHLITATGQRVTLRCSPRSGDLSVYWYQQSLDQGLQFLIQYYNGEERAKGNILERFSAQQFPDLHSELNLSSLELGDSALYFCASSGTGEGEQFFGPGTRLTVL.

The table lists this clone with a count of one. The CDR3 DNA follows: TGTGCCAGCAGTTCGACTAGCGGGATGTTATACGGTGAGCAGTTCTTC. Its translation: CASSSTSGMLYGEQFF. The chain is built from TRBV28 and TRBJ2-1; 11 positions match TRBD2. Germline V CDR1 and CDR2: MDHEN, SYDVKM. The V and J ends lost 4 bases and 9 bases, in that order; junction bases with no gene match: 11. The CDR3 consists of 16 residues.

V usage is TRBV30 and J usage is TRBJ1-1, with TRBD1 identical over 8 bases. CDR3 length: 14 amino acids. After removal of 5 bases from V and 1 base from J, the junction contained 6 bases not matched to a gene. Germline V gene data show CDR1 as GTSNPN and CDR2 as SVGIG (reference sequence). As DNA, the CDR3 is TGTGCCTGGGACAGGGGTCTCTGGAACACTGAAGCTTTCTTT. Amino acids: CAWDRGLWNTEAFF.

This clone was observed a handful of times. The chain combines TRBV7-8 with TRBJ2-7; 7 nucleotides line up with TRBD1. Germline lookup yields CDR1 SGHVS and CDR2 FQNEAQ. CDR3 size: 12 residues. The junction had 6 bases not matched to a gene; V was cut back by 5 bases and J by 8 bases. CDR3 sequence (DNA): TGTGCCAGCAGCCCGGGGACAGCGCAGCAGTACTTC. Translating it yields CASSPGTAQQYF.

The rearrangement uses TRBV7-9 and TRBJ1-2, with D unclear. The CDR3 has 14 amino acids. CDR1 and CDR2 from the germline V gene are SEHNR and FQNEAQ (reference sequence). V was clipped by 1 base and J by 8 bases, with 14 bases between them. CDR3 loop: CASSLVVQTGGYTF. The CDR3 nucleotides read TGTGCCAGCAGCTTAGTGGTACAGACGGGAGGCTACACCTTC.

This chain connects TRBV28 to TRBJ2-3; 8 bases agree with TRBD1. CDR3 size: 16 residues. Germline assignment: CDR1 MDHEN and CDR2 SYDVKM. V shed 5 bases, J shed 0 bases, and the junction held 7 bases outside the gene matches. DNA of the CDR3: TGTGCCAGCAGTCCTACCGGGACAGGTAGCACAGATACGCAGTATTTT. It yields the protein CASSPTGTGSTDTQYF.

The genes are TRBV27 and TRBJ1-2; 9 nucleotides align to TRBD1. V lost 6 bases, J lost 7 bases, and 9 bases stayed unmatched. Per germline, CDR1 MNHEY and CDR2 SMNVEV (reference sequence). This CDR3 spans 14 amino acids. CDR3 DNA sequence: TGTGCCAGCAGAGCGTCCCGGGACAGGGTTGGCTACACCTTC. The encoded protein is CASRASRDRVGYTF.

The chain couples TRBV28 to TRBJ1-5; no firm D call. V was shortened by 4 bases and J by 7 bases, with 11 bases between the two germline ends. The CDR3 contains 13 residues. Germline assignment: CDR1 MDHEN and CDR2 SYDVKM. The CDR3 here is CASSWVERQPQHF. CDR3 sequence (DNA): TGTGCCAGCAGTTGGGTCGAACGGCAGCCCCAGCATTTT.

The rearrangement links TRBV10-3 to TRBJ2-3; D unresolved. Trimming removed 8 bases at V and 6 bases at J, with 15 bases between. The CDR3 totals 13 residues. Germline V gives CDR1 ENHRY, CDR2 SYGVKD. In DNA form, the CDR3 reads TGTGCCATCGGCAAAGCAGGCAGGGATACGCAGTATTTT. This encodes CAIGKAGRDTQYF.

V usage is TRBV9 and J usage is TRBJ2-7; 10 bases map to TRBD2. V lost 2 bases to trimming and J lost 1 base; unmatched junction nucleotides: 9. CDR1 SGDLS and CDR2 YYNGEE come from the germline V gene. This CDR3 is built from 17 residues. The CDR3 loop reads CASSVGTSERGSYEQYF. In DNA form, the CDR3 reads TGTGCCAGCAGCGTGGGGACTAGCGAACGGGGATCCTACGAGCAGTACTTC.

This clone was observed a few times. The chain joins TRBV6-5 to TRBJ1-1, with D hard to call. Germline CDR1 is MNHEY and CDR2 is SVGAGI. This CDR3 contains 14 residues. V was clipped by 6 bases and J by 1 base, with 12 bases between them. CDR3 loop: CASSPLMGNTEAFF. In DNA, the CDR3 is TGTGCCAGCAGCCCCTTAATGGGGAACACTGAAGCTTTCTTT.

The rearrangement joins TRBV29-1 to TRBJ2-5; the match to TRBD2 covers 9 bases. The germline V gene encodes CDR1 SQVTM and CDR2 ANQGSEA. Losses at the gene ends were 7 bases for V and 5 bases for J; bases not matched to a gene: 5. CDR3 length equals 12 residues. The DNA of the CDR3 is TGCAGCGCTTACGGACTAGCGGAGACCCAGTACTTC. Translating gives CSAYGLAETQYF.

This chain joins TRBV5-8 and TRBJ2-6; TRBD2 is a possible D gene (5 bases). In germline, CDR1 is SGHTS, CDR2 YDEGEE. Trimming shortened V by 1 base and J by 12 bases, and 11 bases separated the two germline ends. The length of the CDR3 is 13 residues. This chain's CDR3 is CASSLRGYRVLTF. The CDR3 DNA is TGTGCCAGCAGCTTGCGCGGGTACCGCGTCCTGACTTTC.